What follows are 23 T cell receptor beta chains derived from one specimen sequenced in a study of response to subunit inactivated influenza vaccine. Each CDR3 protein gets one entry after TCRdb re-called the RT-PCR reads with MiXCR. The sample holds 550,000 to 600,000 distinct CDR3 sequences, approximately 10% seen once. The sample was PBMCs from blood, taken on the day of vaccination. The source of these receptors is a man aged 50 to 60 who received an inactivated influenza vaccine.

This clonotype was recorded many times. The DNA of the CDR3 is TGTGCCAGCAGCTTAAAAGTTGGGACAGGGAACACTGAAGCTTTCTTT. It is translated as CASSLKVGTGNTEAFF. This rearrangement joins TRBV7-9 to TRBJ1-1; the match to TRBD1 covers 8 bases. V was clipped by 2 bases and J by 1 base; unmatched bases: 6. CDR3 size: 16 residues. Germline assignment: CDR1 SEHNR and CDR2 FQNEAQ (reference sequence). The variable domain in full, completed from reference TRBV7-9 and TRBJ1-1, reads DTGVSQNPRHKITKRGQNVTFRCDPISEHNRLYWYRQTLGQGPEFLTYFQNEAQLEKSRLLSDRFSAERPKGSFSTLEIQRTEQGDSAMYLCASSLKVGTGNTEAFFGQGTRLTVV.

This clonotype was detected ten times or more. V usage is TRBV27 and J usage is TRBJ2-1, with 8 bases lining up with TRBD2. Germline lookup yields CDR1 MNHEY and CDR2 SMNVEV (reference sequence). The length of the CDR3 is 16 residues. The V gene end was trimmed by 5 bases and the J gene end by 5 bases; junction bases not matched to a gene: 11. The CDR3 nucleotides are TGTGCCAGCAGTATCCTCGGGACTAGGGGGGACAATGAGCAGTTCTTC. Its protein product is CASSILGTRGDNEQFF.

The chain employs TRBV29-1 and TRBJ2-5; TRBD1 agrees at 8 bases. CDR1 and CDR2 from the germline V gene are SQVTM and ANQGSEA. The CDR3 has 15 amino acids. Trimming at V came to 4 bases and at J to 2 bases, leaving 9 bases not matched to a gene. CDR3 protein: CSVGRDRILQETQYF. The CDR3 region has the DNA TGCAGCGTTGGGCGGGACAGGATCCTTCAAGAGACCCAGTACTTC.

V usage is TRBV12-3 or TRBV12-4 and J usage is TRBJ1-1; no reliable D call. The CDR3 is 13 amino acids. Trimming left V 3 bases short and J 11 bases short, with 16 bases between. CDR3 amino acids: CASSLGASGYAFF. CDR3 in DNA: TGTGCCAGCAGTTTGGGCGCTTCTGGGTACGCTTTCTTT.

This clonotype was observed a few times. The V gene is TRBV4-3, the J gene TRBJ2-1; D is perhaps TRBD1 (5 bases). V shed 4 bases and J shed 2 bases, with 9 bases lying between them. The germline CDR1 and CDR2 sequences are LGHNA and YSLEER. The CDR3 runs 14 residues. CDR3 nucleotide sequence: TGCGCCAGCAGCCGCTGGGGCCCCTACAATGAGCAGTTCTTC. Amino acids: CASSRWGPYNEQFF.

This clonotype was observed a few times. The chain carries TRBV27 and TRBJ2-3; D ambiguous. Germline V gene sequence: CDR1 MNHEY, CDR2 SMNVEV (reference sequence). V dropped 7 bases and J dropped 0 bases, with 11 bases sitting between them. This CDR3 has 14 amino acids. In DNA form, the CDR3 reads TGTGCCAGCACCCCGACGGTTAGCACAGATACGCAGTATTTT. Translation: CASTPTVSTDTQYF.

V is TRBV20-1 and J is TRBJ1-1; the D is unclear. The V end lost 7 bases, the J end lost 0 bases, and 9 bases lay between the germline ends. The CDR3 is 12 residues long. Germline values: CDR1 DFQATT, CDR2 SNEGSKA (reference sequence). The CDR3 protein is CSVNTMNTEAFF. The CDR3 DNA sequence: TGCAGTGTTAACACCATGAACACTGAAGCTTTCTTT.

This clonotype was picked up many times. The chain uses TRBV7-2 and TRBJ2-1; D ambiguous. Germline V CDR1 and CDR2: SGHTA, FQGNSA. V was shortened by 2 bases and J by 5 bases, with 4 bases between the two germline ends. The CDR3 extends over 12 amino acids. In nucleotides, the CDR3 is TGTGCCAGCAGCTTATTGCACAATGAGCAGTTCTTC. Protein: CASSLLHNEQFF.

At least ten counts were recorded for this clonotype. The CDR3 loop reads CASSLAGALNTEAFF. CDR3 nucleotides: TGCGCCAGCAGCTTGGCAGGGGCGTTAAACACTGAAGCTTTCTTT. The genes are TRBV5-1 and TRBJ1-1; possibly TRBD1 for D (6 bases). Germline CDR1 SGHRS, CDR2 YFSETQ. The V end was cut by 0 bases, the J end by 2 bases, with 11 bases between. CDR3 length: 15 residues.

This clonotype has just a few counts. The chain recombines TRBV7-2 with TRBJ2-5; D might be TRBD1 or TRBD2, each matching 5 bases. Deletions cut 5 bases from V and 4 bases from J, with 14 bases between. The germline gives CDR1 SGHTA, CDR2 FQGNSA. This CDR3 has 14 amino acids. The DNA for the CDR3 is TGTGCCAGCAGCCGGGACCGTTTCGGAGAGACCCAGTACTTC. Its translation: CASSRDRFGETQYF.

The chain uses TRBV20-1 and TRBJ1-2, with D maybe TRBD1 (6 bases). CDR3 length equals 13 residues. Germline V lookup: CDR1 DFQATT, CDR2 SNEGSKA (reference sequence). V lost 6 bases, J lost 3 bases, and 14 bases lay in between. The CDR3 loop reads CSAELDRDYGYTF. The CDR3 DNA sequence: TGCAGTGCCGAATTGGACAGAGACTATGGCTACACCTTC.

The chain has TRBV28 and TRBJ1-6; 7 positions agree with TRBD1. Germline V gives CDR1 MDHEN, CDR2 SYDVKM. V was pared by 6 bases and J by 8 bases, with 7 bases of the junction left unmatched. This CDR3 is built from 14 residues. The CDR3 here is CASRYRGGHSPLHF. CDR3 nucleotide sequence: TGTGCCAGCAGATACAGGGGCGGGCATTCACCCCTCCACTTT.

This clonotype was counted between two and nine times. The chain combines TRBV5-1 with TRBJ2-3; TRBD2 matches at 10 bases. The CDR3 runs 16 residues. Germline CDR1 and CDR2: SGHRS and YFSETQ. V shed 4 bases and J 6 bases; nucleotides not matched to a gene: 11. The CDR3 bases are TGCGCCAGCAGCCTAGATCTAGCGGGAGTAGGGGATACGCAGTATTTT. Protein: CASSLDLAGVGDTQYF.

The genes are TRBV7-9 and TRBJ2-5; no firm D call. This CDR3 region has 14 residues. Per germline, CDR1 SEHNR and CDR2 FQNEAQ (reference sequence). V was pared by 6 bases and J by 3 bases, with 14 bases between. CDR3 DNA sequence: TGTGCCAGCAGTTTCCGAGGTAGAGAAGAGACCCAGTACTTC. Its translation: CASSFRGREETQYF.

The V call is TRBV28, the J call TRBJ2-7; D not resolved. Trimming took off 3 bases at V and 2 bases at J, with 17 bases between the two ends. The CDR3 loop spans 16 amino acids. Germline CDR1 MDHEN, CDR2 SYDVKM. The CDR3 DNA follows: TGTGCCAGCAGTTTTTTTGGGATAGACGCGGCCTACGAGCAGTACTTC. Translated, it gives CASSFFGIDAAYEQYF.

This clonotype has just a few counts. The chain joins TRBV5-1 to TRBJ2-1, with 13 bases matching TRBD2. Germline CDR1 is SGHRS and CDR2 is YFSETQ. The CDR3 spans 16 residues. The junction had 4 bases not matched to a gene; V was cut back by 0 bases and J by 7 bases. The CDR3 DNA reads TGCGCCAGCAGCTTGGATTTGACTAGCGGGGGGAATGAGCAGTTCTTC. Translation: CASSLDLTSGGNEQFF. Full variable domain (remainder filled in from reference TRBV5-1 and TRBJ2-1): KAGVTQTPRYLIKTRGQQVTLSCSPISGHRSVSWYQQTPGQGLQFLFEYFSETQRNKGNFPGRFSGRQFSNSRSEMNVSTLELGDSALYLCASSLDLTSGGNEQFFGPGTRLTVL.

J is TRBJ2-1 and V is TRBV6-1, with TRBD2 identical over 8 bases. This CDR3 is 12 amino acids long. Germline-derived CDR1 and CDR2 are MNHNS and SASEGT. The V gene end was trimmed by 8 bases and the J gene end by 12 bases; junction bases not matched to a gene: 9. The CDR3 is CASESTGGMQFF. Here the CDR3 DNA reads TGTGCCAGCGAATCGACGGGGGGGATGCAGTTCTTC.

The V call is TRBV5-1, the J call TRBJ2-3, with TRBD1 identical over 9 bases. The CDR3 is made up of 15 amino acids. V was pared by 4 bases and J by 3 bases, with 6 bases of the junction left unmatched. Per germline, CDR1 SGHRS and CDR2 YFSETQ. The CDR3 region is CASSLWTGATDTQYF. DNA for the CDR3: TGCGCCAGCAGCCTATGGACAGGGGCAACAGATACGCAGTATTTT.

This clonotype was counted a few times. In DNA, the CDR3 is TGTGCCAGCAGTCCCGGACAGGGGGGACGGGGGGTTGAAGCTTTCTTT. Amino acids: CASSPGQGGRGVEAFF. V is TRBV6-1 and J is TRBJ1-1; 10 nucleotides align to TRBD1. Germline values: CDR1 MNHNS, CDR2 SASEGT. V lost 5 bases and J lost 7; bases outside the gene matches: 13. This CDR3 region has 16 residues.

Only a few counts were recorded for this clonotype. The J gene is TRBJ2-1, the V gene TRBV24-1; the match to TRBD1 covers 10 bases. This CDR3 has 16 residues. Germline CDR1 is KGHDR and CDR2 is SFDVKD. J lost 3 bases, V lost 2 bases, and 3 bases had no gene match. In DNA form, the CDR3 reads TGTGCCACCAGTGATTCTGACAGGGGGCTCTACAATGAGCAGTTCTTC. Amino acid sequence: CATSDSDRGLYNEQFF.

This clonotype was seen a few times. The chain has TRBV24-1 and TRBJ2-1; TRBD2 matches at 10 bases. CDR1 KGHDR and CDR2 SFDVKD come from the germline V gene. Trimming at V came to 0 bases and at J to 7 bases, leaving 5 bases not matched to a gene. This CDR3 is 16 amino acids long. The chain's CDR3 is CATSDLLTSGLNEQFF. The CDR3 coding sequence is TGTGCCACCAGTGATTTGTTGACTAGCGGGCTGAATGAGCAGTTCTTC.

The chain uses TRBV12-3 or TRBV12-4 and TRBJ2-3; 7 bases line up with TRBD1. V dropped 6 bases and J dropped 2; count of bases not matched to a gene: 11. The CDR3 consists of 16 residues. CDR3 in amino acids: CASRDGGQLITDTQYF. The CDR3 DNA follows: TGTGCCAGCAGGGATGGGGGACAGTTAATCACAGATACGCAGTATTTT.

This clonotype was seen only a few times. CDR3 loop: CATSDYRQSEAFF. CDR3 sequence (DNA): TGTGCCACCAGTGACTACCGACAGTCTGAAGCTTTCTTT. V usage is TRBV24-1 and J usage is TRBJ1-1; tentatively, D is TRBD1 (5 bases). Between the trimmed V and J ends, which lost 4 bases and 6 bases, there was a span of 11 bases. CDR3 length equals 13 residues. In germline, CDR1 is KGHDR, CDR2 SFDVKD.